Shown below are 20 T cell receptor beta chains from a single sample sequenced in a study of molecular identifiers for immune sequencing clone quantification (dated by TCRdb to 2017 to 2018). Libraries came from PCR. Sequencing was carried out with an Illumina HiSeq 4000. Clones were called with MiXCR by TCRdb after fastp trimmed the public reads at Q25, and only in-frame beta chains were retained. Each entry is one CDR3 protein sequence, shown with its most common DNA and genes. The sample data list approximately 10,000 distinct CDR3 sequences, and approximately 15% of these were observed just once. Approximately 1.6% of the sample rests with the top ten. The sample comprised naive CD8+ T cells from blood, with Jurkat cell RNA spiked in. Taken with the paper, the label for cell subset or site translates to: FACS-sorted CD8+CD4-CCR7+CD45RA+ naive T cells. All receptors derive from a human donor in good health. Some libraries in this study had Jurkat cell RNA spiked in.

This chain connects TRBV20-1 to TRBJ2-1; 7 bases are a match to TRBD2. The CDR3 totals 18 residues. Germline values: CDR1 DFQATT, CDR2 SNEGSKA (reference sequence). V shed 0 bases and J 0 bases; nucleotides not matched to a gene: 11. DNA for the CDR3: TGCAGTGCTAGAGATGGGCTAGCGGCCTCGAGCTCCTACAATGAGCAGTTCTTC. This encodes CSARDGLAASSSYNEQFF.

This clonotype qualifies as medium-sized. The V call is TRBV28, the J call TRBJ1-5, with 8 bases that match TRBD1. J lost 5 bases, V lost 5 bases, and 5 bases had no gene match. The CDR3 contains 14 residues. Germline CDR1 MDHEN, CDR2 SYDVKM. DNA for the CDR3: TGTGCCAGCAGTCAAACACAGGGGGATCAGCCCCAGCATTTT. This codes for CASSQTQGDQPQHF.

By share, this clonotype counts as medium-sized. The genes are TRBV5-4 and TRBJ2-2; 8 bases are shared with TRBD1. The CDR3 is 14 amino acids. From germline, CDR1 is SGHNT and CDR2 YYREEE (reference sequence). Trimming removed 4 bases from V and 6 bases from J; junction bases left unmatched: 5. This CDR3 reads CASSARTGPGELFF. CDR3 sequence (DNA): TGTGCCAGCAGCGCCAGGACAGGGCCCGGGGAGCTGTTTTTT. Based on the CDR3 plus reference TRBV5-4 and TRBJ2-2, the full variable domain is ETGVTQSPTHLIKTRGQQVTLRCSSQSGHNTVSWYQQALGQGPQFIFQYYREEENGRGNFPPRFSGLQFPNYSSELNVNALELDDSALYLCASSARTGPGELFFGEGSRLTVL.

This clonotype is medium-sized (0.01 to 0.1%) in the sample. V and J are TRBV29-1 and TRBJ2-3, with 13 bases aligning to TRBD2. The CDR3 consists of 16 residues. CDR1 and CDR2 from the germline V gene are SQVTM and ANQGSEA. With 0 bases clipped from V and 4 bases from J, the junction kept 4 bases outside the gene matches. The CDR3 here is CSVEDGLAGVADTQYF. The CDR3 DNA sequence: TGCAGCGTTGAAGATGGACTAGCGGGAGTGGCAGATACGCAGTATTTT.

This clonotype showed up just once. This sequence may be a read error, since a much larger clone differs from it by one base. This sequence joins TRBV19 and TRBJ2-7; 7 nucleotides align to TRBD1. The CDR3 consists of 15 residues. Germline loops: CDR1 LNHDA, CDR2 SQIVND (reference sequence). V was pared by 5 bases and J by 7 bases, with 14 bases of the junction left unmatched. The DNA for the CDR3 is TGTGCCAGTAGTCCTGGGACAGTGGTTTATACTGAGCAGTACTTC. Translating gives CASSPGTVVYTEQYF.

This clonotype was recorded many times. The rearrangement uses TRBV6-2 or TRBV6-3 and TRBJ2-4, with 9 nucleotides matching TRBD1. CDR3 length equals 15 residues. Germline CDR1 MNHEY, CDR2 SVGEGT. V lost 4 bases to trimming and J lost 3 bases; unmatched junction nucleotides: 4. The CDR3 reads CASSWTGALKNIQYF. CDR3 DNA: TGTGCCAGCAGTTGGACAGGGGCGCTCAAAAACATTCAGTACTTC.

This clonotype was observed at least ten times. This chain connects TRBV6-5 to TRBJ2-5, with a weak D call TRBD1 (6 bases). The V end was cut by 2 bases, the J end by 8 bases, with 24 bases between. CDR3 length: 17 amino acids. The germline gives CDR1 MNHEY, CDR2 SVGAGI. The DNA of the CDR3 is TGTGCCAGCAGTTACGAGCCTGAGACAGGTCGAGGGGAAACCCAGTACTTC. As protein: CASSYEPETGRGETQYF.

Remarks on this clonotype: Given a much more abundant clone one base away, this may be a read error. This rearrangement joins TRBV7-9 to TRBJ2-1, with TRBD2 matching over 7 bases. This CDR3 has 13 amino acids. Trimming at V came to 4 bases and at J to 10 bases, leaving 7 bases not matched to a gene. Germline V lookup: CDR1 SEHNR, CDR2 FQNEAQ (reference sequence). The CDR3 DNA sequence: TGTGCCAGCAGCTCAGGACTAGTATGGGAGCAGTTCTTC. This sequence encodes CASSSGLVWEQFF.

This clonotype is medium-sized by share. The chain recombines TRBV7-9 with TRBJ2-2; D is uncertain. The V and J ends lost 5 bases and 6 bases respectively, with 4 bases between them. This CDR3 contains 11 residues. From germline, CDR1 is SEHNR and CDR2 FQNEAQ (reference sequence). The CDR3 spells CASSVAGELFF. The CDR3 DNA is TGTGCCAGCAGCGTCGCCGGGGAGCTGTTTTTT.

This clonotype was observed at least ten times. The chain couples TRBV7-9 to TRBJ2-2, with D unresolved. With 5 bases removed from V and 5 bases from J, the gap between germline ends came to 3 bases. This CDR3 has 11 amino acids. CDR1 is SEHNR, CDR2 FQNEAQ, per germline (reference sequence). The CDR3 sequence: CASSGTGELFF. The DNA of the CDR3 is TGTGCCAGCAGCGGAACCGGGGAGCTGTTTTTT. Using reference TRBV7-9 and TRBJ2-2 for the parts outside the CDR3, the full variable domain is DTGVSQNPRHKITKRGQNVTFRCDPISEHNRLYWYRQTLGQGPEFLTYFQNEAQLEKSRLLSDRFSAERPKGSFSTLEIQRTEQGDSAMYLCASSGTGELFFGEGSRLTVL.

Ten or more counts support this clonotype. V usage is TRBV7-9 and J usage is TRBJ2-3, with D uncertain. Per the germline V gene, CDR1 is SEHNR and CDR2 is FQNEAQ (reference sequence). The CDR3 is 12 residues long. V gave up 1 base and J gave up 5 bases, with 4 bases separating them. This CDR3 reads CASSLVGDTQYF. DNA for the CDR3: TGTGCCAGCAGCTTAGTGGGAGATACGCAGTATTTT.

This clonotype was observed many times. The chain couples TRBV11-2 to TRBJ2-7; TRBD1 is a possible D gene (6 bases). Germline assignment: CDR1 SGHAT and CDR2 FQNNGV. The CDR3 runs 14 residues. Trimming removed 4 bases at V and 0 bases at J, with 10 bases between. CDR3 amino acids: CASSYGQRSYEQYF. CDR3 DNA: TGTGCCAGCAGCTACGGACAGCGCTCCTACGAGCAGTACTTC.

Many counts were recorded for this clonotype. One end of the junction varies from germline; a read error may be responsible. The chain uses TRBV5-6 and TRBJ2-1; 16 bases are a match to TRBD2. The CDR3 contains 18 residues. Germline V CDR1 and CDR2: SGHDT, YYEEEE. The CDR3 region is CAGSWGLAGGPIDNEQFF. The CDR3 DNA reads TGTGCCGGCAGCTGGGGACTAGCGGGGGGGCCTATCGACAATGAGCAGTTCTTC.

This clonotype qualifies as medium-sized. This chain joins TRBV13 and TRBJ2-3; D not certain. CDR1 PRHDT and CDR2 FYEKMQ come from the germline V gene (reference sequence). V gave up 0 bases and J gave up 6 bases, with 16 bases separating them. The CDR3 has 16 amino acids. Here the CDR3 reads CASSLGGWASLDTQYF. CDR3 in DNA: TGTGCCAGCAGCTTAGGCGGTTGGGCTAGTTTGGATACGCAGTATTTT.

This clonotype was recorded at least ten times. The J gene is TRBJ1-1, the V gene TRBV7-9; D is possibly TRBD1 (5 bases). The V gene's germline CDR1 is SEHNR and CDR2 FQNEAQ (reference sequence). The CDR3 covers 12 residues. The V end was cut by 4 bases, the J end by 7 bases, with 10 bases between. The CDR3 sequence is CASSSRGSEAFF. The CDR3 nucleotides read TGTGCCAGCAGCTCAAGGGGTAGTGAAGCTTTCTTT.

The sample holds many counts of this clonotype. The CDR3 bases are TGTGCCAGCAGCTTAACAGGGATGAACACTGAAGCTTTCTTT. Translated: CASSLTGMNTEAFF. The chain uses TRBV11-2 and TRBJ1-1, with D possibly being TRBD1 (6 bases). The CDR3 sequence is 14 residues long. V lost 2 bases to trimming and J lost 0 bases, with 7 bases between them. The V gene's germline CDR1 is SGHAT and CDR2 FQNNGV.

This clonotype counts as medium-sized. The chain combines TRBV5-4 with TRBJ2-2; 11 nucleotides line up with TRBD2. This CDR3 comprises 17 residues. V lost 4 bases and J lost 4; bases outside the gene matches: 9. In germline, CDR1 is SGHNT, CDR2 YYREEE (reference sequence). CDR3 sequence reads: CASSPTGLAEPTGELFF. The CDR3 DNA follows: TGTGCCAGCAGCCCCACGGGACTAGCGGAACCCACCGGGGAGCTGTTTTTT.

This clonotype is labeled as medium-sized. This sequence joins TRBV7-9 and TRBJ2-3, with TRBD2 matching over 12 bases. CDR3 length: 16 amino acids. CDR1 SEHNR and CDR2 FQNEAQ come from the germline V gene (reference sequence). Germline trimming cut 0 bases from V and 4 bases from J; bases unmatched to any gene: 2. The DNA of the CDR3 is TGTGCCAGCAGCTTAGCACTAGCGGGAGGCCCAGATACGCAGTATTTT. Translated, it gives CASSLALAGGPDTQYF.

This clonotype is medium-sized (0.01 to 0.1%) by share. The CDR3 sequence is CASTKYRSYEQYF. DNA for the CDR3: TGTGCCAGCACCAAATACCGCTCCTACGAGCAGTACTTC. The rearrangement links TRBV12-3 or TRBV12-4 to TRBJ2-7; D not certain. The CDR3 spans 13 residues. V was shortened by 7 bases and J by 0 bases, with 10 bases between the two germline ends.

The table lists this clonotype with many counts. The chain joins TRBV15 to TRBJ1-5; D is unclear. V was pared by 0 bases and J by 1 base, with 7 bases between. Germline lookup yields CDR1 LNHNV and CDR2 YYDKDF (reference sequence). This CDR3 comprises 15 residues. The CDR3 protein is CATSRDLGSNQPQHF. The CDR3 nucleotides read TGTGCCACCAGCAGAGACCTGGGCAGCAATCAGCCCCAGCATTTT. Based on the CDR3 plus reference TRBV15 and TRBJ1-5, the full variable domain is DAMVIQNPRYQVTQFGKPVTLSCSQTLNHNVMYWYQQKSSQAPKLLFHYYDKDFNNEADTPDNFQSRRPNTSFCFLDIRSPGLGDTAMYLCATSRDLGSNQPQHFGDGTRLSIL.